One and the same sample provided the 32 T cell receptor beta chains below, sequenced in a study of Graves' ophthalmopathy and Graves' hyperthyroidism (dated by TCRdb to 2017 to 2018). The sequencer listed for this sample is Illumina HiSeq 2000. For repertoire sequencing, TCR beta CDR3 regions were amplified from RNA transcripts. A first-round RT-PCR used HTBI primers with the Qiagen OneStep RT-PCR kit, followed by a second-round multiplex PCR, size selection and purification. Starting from the raw public reads, TCRdb applied fastp trimming at Q25, assembled clones with MiXCR and retained in-frame beta chains. CDR3 protein sequences are deduplicated, and each keeps its most common genes and DNA. The sample table shows about 700,000 distinct CDR3 sequences, and around 40% are seen once. The top ten clonotypes cover 40% to 55% of the sample. Sequencing was carried out using peripheral blood. Every receptor here comes from an adult man with Graves' ophthalmopathy.

The genes are TRBV25-1 and TRBJ2-2; D possibly uses TRBD1 or TRBD2 (5 bases each). CDR1 is MGHDK and CDR2 is SYGVNS in the germline V gene. V lost 5 bases, J lost 4 bases, and 14 bases lay in between. CDR3 length: 15 residues. The CDR3 DNA reads as TGTGCCAGCAGTCCCAGGGATGAGGGCACCGGGGAGCTGTTTTTT. Translation gives CASSPRDEGTGELFF.

Written as DNA, the CDR3 is TGTGCCAGCAGATCGGACAGGGGGATACAAGAGACCCAGTACTTC. As protein: CASRSDRGIQETQYF. The chain couples TRBV2 to TRBJ2-5; TRBD1 aligns across 10 bases. J was trimmed by 2 bases and V by 6 bases; bases with no gene match: 6. Germline CDR1 reads SNHLY; CDR2 reads FYNNEI. This CDR3 is 15 amino acids long.

This clonotype was recorded many times. The rearrangement uses TRBV7-9 and TRBJ2-2, with D uncertain. The CDR3 is 13 amino acids. Germline-derived CDR1 and CDR2 are SEHNR and FQNEAQ (reference sequence). V lost 1 base and J lost 3, with 3 bases in between. The CDR3 protein is CASSLGYTGELFF. CDR3 nucleotide sequence: TGTGCCAGCAGCTTAGGGTACACCGGGGAGCTGTTTTTT.

This chain joins TRBV28 and TRBJ2-7; 9 bases are shared with TRBD2. CDR3 size: 13 residues. Germline lookup yields CDR1 MDHEN and CDR2 SYDVKM. V shed 3 bases and J 5 bases; nucleotides not matched to a gene: 2. Written as DNA, the CDR3 is TGTGCCAGCAGTTTTGGACTAGCGAACGAGCAGTACTTC. This sequence encodes CASSFGLANEQYF.

The chain uses TRBV7-9 and TRBJ1-1, with TRBD1 identical over 8 bases. Trimming took 5 bases from V and 5 from J; bases not matched to a gene: 7. Germline V gene sequence: CDR1 SEHNR, CDR2 FQNEAQ (reference sequence). The CDR3 extends over 14 amino acids. CDR3 DNA sequence: TGTGCCAGCAGCCGGACAGGGAGGGAGACTGAAGCTTTCTTT. This codes for CASSRTGRETEAFF.

As concerns this clonotype: At one of its ends the junction is not consistent with the germline gene, which may arise from a read error. The CDR3 region is CASSMAGGNVLTF. CDR3 sequence (DNA): TGTGCCAGTAGTATGGCAGGGGGCAACGTCCTGACTTTC. The chain links TRBV19 to TRBJ2-6, with TRBD1 identical over 7 bases. Per the germline V gene, CDR1 is LNHDA and CDR2 is SQIVND (reference sequence). The length of the CDR3 is 13 residues. The full variable domain, its missing parts supplied by reference TRBV19 and TRBJ2-6, is DGGITQSPKYLFRKEGQNVTLSCEQNLNHDAMYWYRQDPGQGLRLIYYSQIVNDFQKGDIAEGYSVSREKKESFPLTVTSAQKNPTAFYLCASSMAGGNVLTFGAGSRLTVL.

Comments on this clonotype: A much larger clone differs by one base, so this may be a read error. Here the CDR3 DNA reads TGTGCCAGCAGTGCAATAGGCCTTGGTGGGGAGCAGTACTTC. Its translation: CASSAIGLGGEQYF. The J gene is TRBJ2-7, the V gene TRBV2; D gene ambiguous. CDR1 is SNHLY, CDR2 FYNNEI, per germline. Between the trimmed V and J ends, which lost 4 bases and 7 bases, there was a span of 17 bases. This CDR3 spans 14 amino acids.

This clonotype has at least ten counts. The chain uses TRBV20-1 and TRBJ1-6; 9 bases are a match to TRBD1. Looked up from germline, CDR1 is DFQATT and CDR2 is SNEGSKA (reference sequence). CDR3 size: 15 residues. V shed 0 bases and J 7 bases; nucleotides not matched to a gene: 4. The DNA for the CDR3 is TGCAGTGCTAGAGATCCGGGACAGGGAAATTCACCCCTCCACTTT. Protein: CSARDPGQGNSPLHF.

The chain couples TRBV20-1 to TRBJ1-2; D unresolved. Trimming took 1 base from V and 5 from J, leaving 5 bases between them. The CDR3 consists of 11 residues. Germline V gene data show CDR1 as DFQATT and CDR2 as SNEGSKA (reference sequence). CDR3 amino acids: CSARVDYGYTF. The DNA of the CDR3 is TGCAGTGCTAGAGTAGATTATGGCTACACCTTC.

The rearrangement joins TRBV4-2 to TRBJ2-6; D call uncertain. Germline loops: CDR1 LGHNA, CDR2 YNFKEQ. This CDR3 spans 16 amino acids. V lost 1 base and J 0 bases, leaving 7 bases between the germline ends. The CDR3 reads CASSQGASSGANVLTF. In nucleotides, the CDR3 is TGTGCCAGCAGCCAAGGGGCAAGCTCTGGGGCCAACGTCCTGACTTTC.

This clonotype was recorded at least ten times. This chain joins TRBV29-1 and TRBJ1-2, with TRBD1 matching over 7 bases. The CDR3 consists of 14 residues. In germline, CDR1 is SQVTM, CDR2 ANQGSEA. V shed 7 bases and J 6 bases; nucleotides not matched to a gene: 14. CDR3 residues: CSAESVTGANGYTF. CDR3 in DNA: TGCAGCGCTGAGTCCGTCACAGGGGCTAATGGCTACACCTTC.

A few counts support this clonotype. V is TRBV27 and J is TRBJ2-5; the D is unclear. The CDR3 is made up of 15 amino acids. Trimming left V 6 bases short and J 4 bases short, with 18 bases between. Germline loops: CDR1 MNHEY, CDR2 SMNVEV (reference sequence). CDR3 loop: CASSSTVSPPETQYF. The CDR3 bases are TGTGCCAGCAGCTCGACTGTCAGCCCCCCAGAGACCCAGTACTTC.

V gene TRBV9 combines with J gene TRBJ2-5; the D gene is possibly TRBD1 (5 bases). This CDR3 has 13 residues. Looked up from germline, CDR1 is SGDLS and CDR2 is YYNGEE. Trimming left V 4 bases short and J 4 bases short, with 11 bases between. The DNA for the CDR3 is TGTGCCAGCAGCCAAGGGGATCGAGAGACCCAGTACTTC. Protein product: CASSQGDRETQYF. The whole variable domain, remainder taken from reference TRBV9 and TRBJ2-5, is DSGVTQTPKHLITATGQRVTLRCSPRSGDLSVYWYQQSLDQGLQFLIQYYNGEERAKGNILERFSAQQFPDLHSELNLSSLELGDSALYFCASSQGDRETQYFGPGTRLLVL.

To note about this clonotype: The CDR3 end shows no conserved phenylalanine or tryptophan, and so a read error is likely. The rearrangement links TRBV5-1 to TRBJ1-1; D might be TRBD1 (6 bases). This CDR3 region has 14 residues. Looked up from germline, CDR1 is SGHRS and CDR2 is YFSETQ. With 0 bases removed from V and 0 bases from J, the gap between germline ends came to 6 bases. The CDR3 sequence: CASSLGDMNTEAFL. CDR3 nucleotide sequence: TGCGCCAGCAGCTTGGGGGACATGAACACTGAAGCTTTCCTT.

This clonotype has at least ten counts. The genes are TRBV2 and TRBJ1-2, with 9 bases identical to TRBD1. With V trimmed by 3 bases and J by 6 bases, 5 bases remained unmatched. CDR1 is SNHLY and CDR2 is FYNNEI in the germline V gene. This CDR3 has 14 amino acids. CDR3 DNA sequence: TGTGCCAGCAGTGATATTACAGGGGGCGATGGCTACACCTTC. It translates to CASSDITGGDGYTF.

This clonotype was found many times. This chain links TRBV15 with TRBJ1-2; D unclear. Germline CDR1 is LNHNV and CDR2 is YYDKDF (reference sequence). Deletions cut 0 bases from V and 8 bases from J, with 7 bases between. This CDR3 is 12 amino acids long. The CDR3 nucleotides read TGTGCCACCAGCAGAGATCGGGGAGGCTACACCTTC. Protein sequence: CATSRDRGGYTF.

This clonotype was seen at least ten times. The J gene is TRBJ2-7, the V gene TRBV5-8; TRBD1 agrees at 9 bases. CDR1 is SGHTS and CDR2 is YDEGEE in the germline V gene. V shed 4 bases and J 6 bases; nucleotides not matched to a gene: 5. CDR3 length: 13 residues. This CDR3 is CASSTKGQGEQYF. The CDR3 nucleotides are TGTGCCAGCAGCACCAAGGGACAGGGCGAGCAGTACTTC. Looking up the rest from reference TRBV5-8 and TRBJ2-7 gives the full variable domain: EAGVTQSPTHLIKTRGQQATLRCSPISGHTSVYWYQQALGLGLQFLLWYDEGEERNRGNFPPRFSGRQFPNYSSELNVNALELEDSALYLCASSTKGQGEQYFGPGTRLTVT.

This clonotype has just a few counts. The V call is TRBV20-1, the J call TRBJ2-5; perhaps TRBD1 as D (6 bases). Trimming removed 6 bases from V and 2 bases from J, with 16 bases in between. CDR1 and CDR2 (germline): DFQATT, SNEGSKA (reference sequence). The CDR3 runs 14 residues. Written as DNA, the CDR3 is TGCAGTGCGGCACCGGGGACAAGACAAGAGACCCAGTACTTC. It encodes CSAAPGTRQETQYF.

V is TRBV10-3 and J is TRBJ1-1; tentatively, D is TRBD1 (5 bases). V was cut by 10 bases and J by 1 base, with 13 bases left in between. The CDR3 is 13 residues long. Germline assignment: CDR1 ENHRY and CDR2 SYGVKD. CDR3 residues: CASRNQGNTEAFF. The CDR3 coding sequence is TGTGCCAGCAGGAACCAGGGGAACACTGAAGCTTTCTTT.

This chain uses TRBV5-6 with TRBJ2-7, with TRBD2 identical over 9 bases. The V segment lost 3 bases and the J segment 0 bases; nucleotides outside the gene matches: 4. This CDR3 contains 15 residues. Germline values: CDR1 SGHDT, CDR2 YYEEEE. CDR3 loop: CASSSRLAVSYEQYF. CDR3 bases: TGTGCCAGCAGCTCCAGACTAGCGGTCTCCTACGAGCAGTACTTC.

As concerns this clonotype: This may come from a read error, since a much larger clone is one base off. The V gene is TRBV13, the J gene TRBJ2-5, with 8 bases identical to TRBD1. This CDR3 has 15 amino acids. CDR1 is PRHDT and CDR2 is FYEKMQ in the germline V gene (reference sequence). This chain's CDR3 is CASSTTTGVQETQYF. The CDR3 nucleotides are TGCGCCAGCAGCACGACGACAGGGGTCCAAGAGACCCAGTACTTC.

This clonotype was observed at least ten times. The rearrangement joins TRBV7-2 to TRBJ1-1; 7 bases are shared with TRBD1. With 3 bases clipped from V and 1 base from J, the junction kept 5 bases outside the gene matches. From germline, CDR1 is SGHTA and CDR2 FQGNSA. This CDR3 comprises 15 residues. CDR3: CASSFRGLKNTEAFF. Written as DNA, the CDR3 is TGTGCCAGCAGCTTTAGGGGGCTGAAGAACACTGAAGCTTTCTTT. The full variable domain, in which reference TRBV7-2 and TRBJ1-1 provide the parts outside the CDR3, is GAGVSQSPSNKVTEKGKDVELRCDPISGHTALYWYRQSLGQGLEFLIYFQGNSAPDKSGLPSDRFSAERTGGSVSTLTIQRTQQEDSAVYLCASSFRGLKNTEAFFGQGTRLTVV.

This clonotype was detected only once. J is TRBJ1-3 and V is TRBV7-9; 9 bases are a match to TRBD1. V lost 5 bases, J lost 0 bases, and 8 bases stayed unmatched. Germline V gives CDR1 SEHNR, CDR2 FQNEAQ (reference sequence). The CDR3 extends over 17 amino acids. The CDR3 sequence is CASSQDRGPSSGNTIYF. In DNA, the CDR3 is TGTGCCAGCAGCCAGGACAGGGGCCCAAGCTCTGGAAACACCATATATTTT.

On this clonotype: Its ends do not fully match the called genes, so a read error is possible. J is TRBJ2-2 and V is TRBV7-8; 12 positions agree with TRBD2. Germline V gives CDR1 SGHVS, CDR2 FQNEAQ. This CDR3 contains 16 residues. The CDR3 DNA is TGCGCCAGCAGCCGAAGACTAGCGGGAGAACACGGGGAGCTGTTTTTT. This encodes CASSRRLAGEHGELFF.

This clonotype was observed a single time. The chain uses TRBV2 and TRBJ2-6, with 7 bases identical to TRBD2. The CDR3 runs to 18 residues. The germline CDR1 and CDR2 sequences are SNHLY and FYNNEI. V was clipped by 5 bases and J by 2 bases; unmatched bases: 12. The CDR3: CASSPGAGVEAGANVLTF. CDR3 sequence (DNA): TGTGCCAGCAGTCCTGGGGCGGGGGTCGAGGCTGGGGCCAACGTCCTGACTTTC.

J is TRBJ2-7 and V is TRBV7-9; a possible D gene is TRBD1 (5 bases). V shed 1 base and J shed 7 bases, with 11 bases lying between them. This CDR3 has 13 residues. CDR1 is SEHNR, CDR2 FQNEAQ, per germline (reference sequence). The CDR3 DNA follows: TGTGCCAGCAGCTTAGATGGGGCGTCGGAGCAGTACTTC. The encoded protein is CASSLDGASEQYF.

This clonotype was counted a few times. V and J are TRBV6-5 and TRBJ2-5, with 11 nucleotides matching TRBD2. The CDR3 totals 16 residues. J gave up 2 bases and V 5 bases, and 7 bases lay outside the gene matches. Per the germline V gene, CDR1 is MNHEY and CDR2 is SVGAGI. In DNA, the CDR3 is TGTGCCAGCAGTCGGACTAGCGGGTTGCGGCAAGAGACCCAGTACTTC. It specifies CASSRTSGLRQETQYF.

Of note for this clonotype: A junction end diverges from the germline sequence, so it may reflect a read error. The chain carries TRBV7-7 and TRBJ2-7; 10 nucleotides agree with TRBD1. The CDR3 sequence is 14 residues long. The V gene's germline CDR1 is SSHAT and CDR2 FNYEAQ (reference sequence). The DNA of the CDR3 is TGTGCTAGCAGGACCGGGACAGGGGCAAACGAGCAGTACTTC. Its protein product is CASRTGTGANEQYF. The whole variable domain, remainder taken from reference TRBV7-7 and TRBJ2-7, is GAGVSQSPRYKVTKRGQDVTLRCDPISSHATLYWYQQALGQGPEFLTYFNYEAQPDKSGLPSDRFSAERPEGSISTLTIQRTEQRDSAMYRCASRTGTGANEQYFGPGTRLTVT.

The CDR3 region has the DNA TGTGCCAGCAGCGTAGGTCCAGCTAGCGGGGGCTATGGAGAGACCCAGTACTTC. Protein: CASSVGPASGGYGETQYF. The rearrangement joins TRBV9 to TRBJ2-5; 10 bases match TRBD2. The CDR3 has 18 residues. CDR1 is SGDLS, CDR2 YYNGEE, per germline. After removal of 0 bases from V and 4 bases from J, the junction contained 12 bases not matched to a gene.

This clonotype was seen at least ten times. CDR3 nucleotides: TGTGCCAGCAGCTTATCGGCCGCGGATGGCTACACCTTC. Protein sequence: CASSLSAADGYTF. This rearrangement joins TRBV7-6 to TRBJ1-2; D not resolved. CDR3 length: 13 amino acids. V was cut by 2 bases and J by 6 bases, with 10 bases left in between. Germline CDR1 SGHVS, CDR2 FNYEAQ.

The rearrangement uses TRBV20-1 and TRBJ1-5; 12 bases map to TRBD1. Germline assignment: CDR1 DFQATT and CDR2 SNEGSKA (reference sequence). The CDR3 consists of 15 residues. The J segment lost 5 bases and the V segment lost 1 base, leaving 3 bases of the junction unmatched. The CDR3 spells CSARGGQGADQPQHF. The DNA for the CDR3 is TGCAGTGCTAGAGGGGGACAGGGGGCTGATCAGCCCCAGCATTTT.

The CDR3 here is CAISTGVSGLSSGETQYF. The DNA for the CDR3 is TGTGCCATCAGCACAGGGGTCTCCGGGCTATCGAGTGGGGAGACCCAGTACTTC. The chain carries TRBV10-3 and TRBJ2-5; 7 bases match TRBD1. CDR1 and CDR2 from the germline V gene are ENHRY and SYGVKD. The CDR3 is 18 residues long. The ends lost 6 bases at V and 5 bases at J; junction bases unmatched: 21.